Each of the 23 T cell receptor beta chains below was sequenced from the same sample in a study of T-cell memory formation after mild COVID-19 (dated by TCRdb to the early 2020s). Library preparation was by 5' RACE. The sequencing machine was an Illumina NovaSeq 6000. TCRdb ran its own pipeline on the public reads, namely fastp trimming at Q25 and MiXCR clone calling, and kept in-frame beta chains. Under each unique CDR3 protein, matching rows form one entry showing the most common genes and DNA. The sample profile shows approximately 260,000 distinct CDR3 sequences; approximately 16% of them were found once. The top ten clonotypes cover under 25% of the sample. The sequencing input was PBMCs or a T cell subset sorted from them (not recorded which). Receptors originate from a man younger than 30 who had mild COVID-19 (a few samples of this study predate the infection). The sample titles of this study are shuffled in the database, so cell type and time point are left out; the donor was told from shared clones.

The J gene is TRBJ2-7, the V gene TRBV2; the D gene is possibly TRBD2 (6 bases). CDR1 SNHLY and CDR2 FYNNEI come from the germline V gene. The CDR3 is 14 residues long. V was shortened by 1 base and J by 6 bases, with 13 bases between the two germline ends. The CDR3 nucleotides read TGTGCCAGCAGTGAAGGGTTGTGGGGAGGCGAGCAGTACGTC. The encoded protein is CASSEGLWGGEQYV.

CDR3 region: CASSPLLRLWNTGELFF. The CDR3 DNA sequence: TGTGCCAGCAGCCCTTTACTCAGGCTCTGGAACACCGGGGAGCTGTTTTTT. The gene calls are TRBV11-1 and TRBJ2-2; D unclear. This CDR3 comprises 17 residues. Germline CDR1 reads SGHAT; CDR2 reads FQDESV (reference sequence). V was pared by 5 bases and J by 1 base, with 17 bases between. The full variable domain, with the rest looked up from reference TRBV11-1 and TRBJ2-2, is EAEVAQSPRYKITEKSQAVAFWCDPISGHATLYWYRQILGQGPELLVQFQDESVVDDSQLPKDRFSAERLKGVDSTLKIQPAELGDSAMYLCASSPLLRLWNTGELFFGEGSRLTVL.

This clonotype was counted only a few times. J is TRBJ2-7 and V is TRBV7-2; no firm D call. Germline CDR1 and CDR2: SGHTA and FQGNSA. CDR3 length: 13 residues. Trimming pared 2 bases from V and 2 bases from J, leaving 7 bases between. CDR3 protein: CASSLNGPYEQYV. The CDR3 coding sequence is TGTGCCAGCAGCTTAAACGGGCCCTACGAGCAGTACGTC.

V gene TRBV7-9 combines with J gene TRBJ1-2; D gene ambiguous. V lost 6 bases to trimming and J lost 5 bases, with 10 bases between them. Germline lookup yields CDR1 SEHNR and CDR2 FQNEAQ (reference sequence). This CDR3 region has 12 residues. The CDR3 DNA reads as TGTGCCAGCAGAGGGAGGAAGTATGGCTACACCTTC. The encoded protein is CASRGRKYGYTF.

The chain employs TRBV7-2 and TRBJ2-7; D may be TRBD1 (6 bases). Trimming shortened V by 1 base and J by 7 bases, and 11 bases separated the two germline ends. This CDR3 has 13 amino acids. The germline gives CDR1 SGHTA, CDR2 FQGNSA. The CDR3 DNA is TGTGCCAGCAGCTTAGTCTCGGACAGTGAGCAGTACGTC. This codes for CASSLVSDSEQYV.

This clonotype was seen a few times. The CDR3 nucleotides are TGCGCCAGCAGCCAATGGGGAGAGGGGGCGCGCACGCAGTATTTT. Amino acids: CASSQWGEGARTQYF. The chain couples TRBV4-3 to TRBJ2-3; 7 bases line up with TRBD1. V lost 2 bases, J lost 9 bases, and 11 bases stayed unmatched. The CDR3 has 15 residues. From germline, CDR1 is LGHNA and CDR2 YSLEER.

The chain is built from TRBV5-1 and TRBJ2-3, with D possibly being TRBD1 (6 bases). CDR1 is SGHRS, CDR2 YFSETQ, per germline. The CDR3 is 14 amino acids. The V gene lost 0 bases and the J gene lost 6 bases, with 11 bases spanning the gap. The CDR3 reads CASSLAVGADTQYF. The CDR3 nucleotides read TGCGCCAGCAGCTTGGCCGTGGGGGCGGATACGCAGTATTTT.

This clonotype was seen more than once but under ten times. This chain connects TRBV7-2 to TRBJ2-3, with TRBD2 matching over 8 bases. Trimming took 5 bases from V and 6 from J; bases not matched to a gene: 7. The CDR3 loop spans 14 amino acids. Per germline, CDR1 SGHTA and CDR2 FQGNSA. DNA for the CDR3: TGTGCCAGCAGCCCGGGACTAGGATGGGATACGCAGTATTTT. Translation: CASSPGLGWDTQYF.

The chain uses TRBV4-1 and TRBJ1-5; a weak D match, TRBD1 (5 bases). Trimming removed 4 bases at V and 0 bases at J, with 10 bases between. The CDR3 runs 15 residues. Looked up from germline, CDR1 is MGHRA and CDR2 is YSYEKL. The CDR3 nucleotides read TGCGCCAGCAGCCTTAGAGGGGTTAGCAATCAGCCCCAGCATTTT. Translation: CASSLRGVSNQPQHF.

This clonotype was observed a few times. The chain is built from TRBV6-2 or TRBV6-3 and TRBJ2-6; TRBD1 agrees at 7 bases. Trimming took 4 bases from V and 0 from J; bases not matched to a gene: 6. This CDR3 is 17 amino acids long. Germline lookup yields CDR1 MNHEY and CDR2 SVGEGT. The CDR3 DNA sequence: TGTGCCAGCAGTTCAGGGACAGTCCTCTCTGGGGCCAACGTCCTGACTTTC. Amino acids: CASSSGTVLSGANVLTF.

At least ten counts were recorded for this clonotype. V gene TRBV13 combines with J gene TRBJ1-1; 10 nucleotides line up with TRBD1. CDR3 size: 16 residues. The ends lost 5 bases at V and 0 bases at J; junction bases unmatched: 6. Per germline, CDR1 PRHDT and CDR2 FYEKMQ (reference sequence). CDR3 nucleotides: TGTGCCAGCAGCCGGAGGACAGGGGGATTGAACACTGAAGCTTTCTTT. The encoded protein is CASSRRTGGLNTEAFF.

The CDR3 is CASSTATNEKLFF. The DNA for the CDR3 is TGTGCCAGCAGTACTGCAACTAATGAAAAACTGTTTTTT. The chain has TRBV12-3 or TRBV12-4 and TRBJ1-4; D gene uncertain. The CDR3 length is 13 residues. The V end lost 5 bases, the J end lost 0 bases, and 4 bases lay between the germline ends.

The sample holds many counts of this clonotype. The gene calls are TRBV5-1 and TRBJ2-3; the D is unclear. CDR3 size: 14 residues. V was cut by 0 bases and J by 1 base, with 6 bases left in between. The germline V gene encodes CDR1 SGHRS and CDR2 YFSETQ. CDR3 sequence: CASSLVMGTDTQYF. For the CDR3, the DNA is TGCGCCAGCAGCTTGGTTATGGGCACAGATACGCAGTATTTT. Full variable domain (missing parts from reference TRBV5-1 and TRBJ2-3): KAGVTQTPRYLIKTRGQQVTLSCSPISGHRSVSWYQQTPGQGLQFLFEYFSETQRNKGNFPGRFSGRQFSNSRSEMNVSTLELGDSALYLCASSLVMGTDTQYFGPGTRLTVL.

DNA for the CDR3: TGTGCCAGCAGTTGGGACTTTCTGGGGGGCTACACCTTC. It specifies CASSWDFLGGYTF. The chain carries TRBV12-3 or TRBV12-4 and TRBJ1-2, with a possible D match to TRBD1 (5 bases). This CDR3 is 13 amino acids long. Between the trimmed V and J ends, which lost 4 bases and 8 bases, there was a span of 14 bases.

This sequence joins TRBV7-3 and TRBJ2-3; TRBD2 matches 8 bases. The germline CDR1 and CDR2 sequences are SGHTA and FQGTGA. This CDR3 contains 15 residues. The ends lost 1 base at V and 7 bases at J; junction bases unmatched: 7. CDR3 amino acids: CASSLNGGGRNTQYF. Written as DNA, the CDR3 is TGTGCCAGCAGCTTAAATGGCGGGGGGAGAAATACGCAGTATTTT. Combining the CDR3 with reference TRBV7-3 and TRBJ2-3 gives the whole variable domain GAGVSQTPSNKVTEKGKYVELRCDPISGHTALYWYRQSLGQGPEFLIYFQGTGAADDSGLPNDRFFAVRPEGSVSTLKIQRTERGDSAVYLCASSLNGGGRNTQYFGPGTRLTVL.

The CDR3 region has the DNA TGCAGTGCCTTTCCTAGCGGGGGGGCGTCCTACGAGCAGTACTTC. This codes for CSAFPSGGASYEQYF. This chain uses TRBV20-1 with TRBJ2-7, with TRBD2 matching 12 bases. The CDR3 spans 15 residues. Germline assignment: CDR1 DFQATT and CDR2 SNEGSKA (reference sequence). Germline trimming cut 6 bases from V and 1 base from J; bases unmatched to any gene: 7.

In this sample, this clonotype turned up a few times. The CDR3 loop is CASSEAGGISGANVLTF. CDR3 in DNA: TGTGCCAGCAGCGAAGCGGGGGGAATCTCTGGGGCCAACGTCCTGACTTTC. This chain joins TRBV7-6 and TRBJ2-6, with 9 bases aligning to TRBD2. The germline V gene encodes CDR1 SGHVS and CDR2 FNYEAQ. The ends lost 5 bases at V and 0 bases at J; junction bases unmatched: 5. This CDR3 is 17 amino acids long.

This clonotype was counted between two and nine times. V gene TRBV4-2 combines with J gene TRBJ1-1; the D is unclear. The CDR3 consists of 14 residues. V was pared by 0 bases and J by 5 bases, with 10 bases between. The germline V gene has CDR1 LGHNA and CDR2 YNFKEQ. CDR3 loop: CASSQDLGWTEAFF. DNA for the CDR3: TGTGCCAGCAGCCAAGATTTGGGTTGGACTGAAGCTTTCTTT.

The chain couples TRBV7-3 to TRBJ1-6; D remains ambiguous. The CDR3 loop spans 14 amino acids. Trimming took off 0 bases at V and 10 bases at J, with 10 bases between the two ends. Germline CDR1 and CDR2: SGHTA and FQGTGA. In nucleotides, the CDR3 is TGTGCCAGCAGCTTAACTGTGTTCGGGTCACCCCTCCACTTT. As protein: CASSLTVFGSPLHF.

This clonotype was found a few times. The rearrangement uses TRBV5-1 and TRBJ1-6; no clear D. V was trimmed by 3 bases and J by 11 bases, leaving 21 bases between them. The CDR3 sequence is 16 residues long. CDR1 is SGHRS and CDR2 is YFSETQ in the germline V gene. The CDR3 DNA reads as TGCGCCAGCAGCTCCGAATGGACGGCTGGAGGAGCACCCCTCCACTTT. As protein: CASSSEWTAGGAPLHF.

This clonotype occurred a few times. This chain uses TRBV11-2 with TRBJ1-5; D is perhaps TRBD1 (6 bases). This CDR3 is built from 15 residues. CDR1 is SGHAT and CDR2 is FQNNGV in the germline V gene. V shed 4 bases and J shed 1 base, with 11 bases lying between them. CDR3 sequence reads: CASSSRGGSNQPQHF. The CDR3 DNA reads TGTGCCAGCAGCTCCAGGGGCGGGAGCAATCAGCCCCAGCATTTT.

This clonotype has more than one count but fewer than ten. This chain joins TRBV6-5 and TRBJ2-1, with TRBD1 matching 7 bases. The CDR3 has 14 amino acids. J lost 7 bases, V lost 7 bases, and 10 bases had no gene match. Germline V lookup: CDR1 MNHEY, CDR2 SVGAGI. The CDR3 region has the DNA TGTGCCAGCACGGGTCAGGGGGTAGTGAATGAGCAGTTCTTC. The encoded protein is CASTGQGVVNEQFF.

This CDR3 reads CASGLPQDTDTQYF. The CDR3 nucleotides read TGTGCCAGCGGGCTCCCTCAAGACACAGATACGCAGTATTTT. J is TRBJ2-3 and V is TRBV6-5, with no clear D. CDR1 and CDR2 (germline): MNHEY, SVGAGI. Deletions cut 8 bases from V and 2 bases from J, with 14 bases between. The CDR3 consists of 14 residues.